This T cell receptor beta chain emerged from a study of blood T cell repertoires in COVID-19. About the study: The study drew acute and convalescent COVID-19 samples from the United States, Italy and Spain. From T cells, B-cell-depleted T cells, or PBMCs came the material, which was cDNA or gDNA.

This clone was picked up a small number of times. The CDR3 contains 14 residues. Germline V CDR1 and CDR2: SGHRS, YFSETQ. V was cut by 0 bases and J by 6 bases, with 7 bases left in between. Original handling: Estimated nucleated cell counts came from reference gene primer amplification. Measured with immunoSEQ multiplex PCR; TCRdb has only the in-frame clones, and not every one. D and trimming were read from the DNA, whereas the V and J calls and clone size are those reported in that table. The sample consists of approximately 150,000 clones, about 87% of them appearing once. The chain is built from TRBV5-1 and TRBJ1-6; D gene ambiguous. The source is a man aged 45 to 65 who had recovered from COVID-19. Sequenced material: peripheral blood. The CDR3 nucleotides read TGCGCCAGCAGCTTGGCCGCGGGTAATTCACCCCTCCACTTT. The encoded protein is CASSLAAGNSPLHF. The variable domain in full, with the rest retrieved from reference TRBV5-1 and TRBJ1-6, is KAGVTQTPRYLIKTRGQQVTLSCSPISGHRSVSWYQQTPGQGLQFLFEYFSETQRNKGNFPGRFSGRQFSNSRSEMNVSTLELGDSALYLCASSLAAGNSPLHFGNGTRLTVT.